This entry features one T cell receptor beta chain sequence. Its antigen remains unknown. The CDR3 runs 17 residues. Germline CDR1 is MGHRA and CDR2 is YSYEKL. V was trimmed by 0 bases and J by 1 base, leaving 15 bases between them. The data originate from a study of cytomegalovirus exposure and HLA in healthy donors. General study findings and limits: In a later analysis, V- and J-gene trimming of beta chains associated with a DCLRE1C missense variant, replicated independently. It was assumed in the presence/absence analyses that sequencing depth was roughly uniform across donors.

The PCR contained 60 Vbeta and 13 Jbeta primers. Assay: immunoSEQ multiplex PCR; the TCRdb copy retains only in-frame clones and omits some. The table includes approximately 100,000 clones, 76% detected once. This sequence joins TRBV4-1 and TRBJ1-2; D remains unclear. Sequences were obtained from PBMCs. The sequence was collected from a woman younger than 30 in good health and CMV-seropositive. CDR3 residues: CASSQDLSRNINYGYTF. CDR3 DNA: TGCGCCAGCAGCCAAGATCTCAGCAGGAACATTAACTATGGCTACACCTTC.